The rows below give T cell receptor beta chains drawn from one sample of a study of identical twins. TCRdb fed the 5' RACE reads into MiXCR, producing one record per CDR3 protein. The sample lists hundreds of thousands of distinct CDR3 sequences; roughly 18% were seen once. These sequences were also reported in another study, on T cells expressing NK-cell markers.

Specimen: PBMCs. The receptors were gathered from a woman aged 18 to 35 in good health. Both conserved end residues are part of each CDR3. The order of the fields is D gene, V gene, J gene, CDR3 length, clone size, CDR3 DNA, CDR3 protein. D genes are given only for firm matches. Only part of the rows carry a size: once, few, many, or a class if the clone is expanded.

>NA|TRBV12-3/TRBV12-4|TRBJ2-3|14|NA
TGTGCCAGCAGCCCGACTAGGGGTAGAGATACGCAGTATTTT
CASSPTRGRDTQYF
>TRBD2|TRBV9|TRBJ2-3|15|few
TGTGCCAGCACGCTGGGGACTACAAGCACAGATACGCAGTATTTT
CASTLGTTSTDTQYF
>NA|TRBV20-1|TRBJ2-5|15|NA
TGCAGTGCTAGCAATATCGGGACTTCTCAGGAGACCCAGTACTTC
CSASNIGTSQETQYF
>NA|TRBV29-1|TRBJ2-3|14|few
TGCAGCGTTCGCTGGGGTTTTGGCACAGATACGCAGTATTTT
CSVRWGFGTDTQYF
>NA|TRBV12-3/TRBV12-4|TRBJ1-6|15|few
TGTGCCAGCAGACGAAGACAGGACTTAAGTTCACCCCTCCACTTT
CASRRRQDLSSPLHF
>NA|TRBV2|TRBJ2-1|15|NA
TGTGCCAGCAGTGCGGGGGCCTCTCGTTTGGATGAGCAGTTCTTC
CASSAGASRLDEQFF
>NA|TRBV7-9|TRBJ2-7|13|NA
TGTGCCAGCAGCTTAGGGGATTATGGTACAATATTCTTC
CASSLGDYGTIFF
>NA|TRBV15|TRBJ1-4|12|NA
TGTGCCACCAGCAGAGATTGGGAAAAACTGTTTTTT
CATSRDWEKLFF
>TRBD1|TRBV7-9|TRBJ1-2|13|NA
TGTGCCAGCGGTTGGGACAGGGAACATGGCTACACCTTC
CASGWDREHGYTF
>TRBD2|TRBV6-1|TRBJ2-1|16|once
TGTGCCTGCAGCTCCGCCGGGACTAGGTACGGGTATGAGCAGTTCTTC
CACSSAGTRYGYEQFF
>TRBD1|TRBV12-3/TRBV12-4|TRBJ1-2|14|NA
TGTGCCAGCAGTTTATTGGGACAGGATAGTGGCTACACCTTC
CASSLLGQDSGYTF
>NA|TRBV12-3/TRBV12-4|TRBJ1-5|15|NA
TGTGCCAGCAGCGCAGGGAGAGGGAGCAATCAGCCCCAGCATTTT
CASSAGRGSNQPQHF
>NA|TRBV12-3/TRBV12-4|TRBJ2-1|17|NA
TGTGCCAGCAGTTTACCGTTCACTAGCTTAAATCGTAATGAGCAGTTCTTC
CASSLPFTSLNRNEQFF
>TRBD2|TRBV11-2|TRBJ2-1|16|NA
TGTGCCAGCAGCTTAGATCAGACTAGCGTACGCAATGAGCAGTTCTTC
CASSLDQTSVRNEQFF
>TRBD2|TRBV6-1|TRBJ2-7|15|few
TGTGCCAGCAGAGAGGTGCTAGCGGGGACCTACGAGCAGTACTTC
CASREVLAGTYEQYF
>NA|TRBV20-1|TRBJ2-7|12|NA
TGCAGTGCAACCAGACAGGTGGGGGAGCAGTACTTC
CSATRQVGEQYF
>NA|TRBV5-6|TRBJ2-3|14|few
TGTGCCAGCAGCTTGGGGGCAATGACAGATACGCAGTATTTT
CASSLGAMTDTQYF
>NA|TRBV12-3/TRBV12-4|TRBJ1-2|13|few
TGTGCCAGCAGTGGACCACAGGGAGATGGCTACACCTTC
CASSGPQGDGYTF
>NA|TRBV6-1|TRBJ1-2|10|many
TGTGCCAGCAGCCTCTATGGCTACACCTTC
CASSLYGYTF
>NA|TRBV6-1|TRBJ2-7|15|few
TGTGCCAGCCGAATCCTAGAGCTAGCCGACTACGAGCAGTACTTC
CASRILELADYEQYF
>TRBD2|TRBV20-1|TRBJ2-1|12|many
TGCAGTGCTAGCCTTACTAGCGGAGAGCAGTTCTTC
CSASLTSGEQFF
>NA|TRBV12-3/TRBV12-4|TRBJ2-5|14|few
TGTGCCAGCAGTCAAGAGGGAGCGCAAGAGACCCAGTACTTC
CASSQEGAQETQYF
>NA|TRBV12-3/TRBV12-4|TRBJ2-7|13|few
TGTGCCAGCACCCGGGACTTGGGCTACGAGCAGTACTTC
CASTRDLGYEQYF
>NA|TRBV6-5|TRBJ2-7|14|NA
TGTGCCAGCAGTTACGGGGGGGCACCCTACGAGCAGTACTTC
CASSYGGAPYEQYF
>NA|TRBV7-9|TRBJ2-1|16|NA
TGTGCCAGCAGCTTAGGGGGTCCAACCCTGTACAATGAGCAGTTCTTC
CASSLGGPTLYNEQFF
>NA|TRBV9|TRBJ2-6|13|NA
TGTGCCAGCAGCGGCGACAGGTCTGACGTCCTGACTTTC
CASSGDRSDVLTF
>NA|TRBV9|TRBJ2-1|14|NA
TGTGCCAGCAGCGTAAGTCTGGACTATGAAATTCAGTTCTTC
CASSVSLDYEIQFF
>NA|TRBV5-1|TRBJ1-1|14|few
TGCGCCAGCAGCTTCGCCCAATTGAACACTGAAGCTTTCTTT
CASSFAQLNTEAFF
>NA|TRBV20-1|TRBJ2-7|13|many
TGCAGTGCCAGCGACAGACCGTCCTACGAGCAGTACTTC
CSASDRPSYEQYF
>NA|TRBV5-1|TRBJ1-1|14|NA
TGCGCCAGCAGCTTAGGCGGGATGAGCACTGAAGCTTTCTTT
CASSLGGMSTEAFF
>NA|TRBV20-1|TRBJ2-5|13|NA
TGCAGTGCCGATGGCGCTAATCAAGAGACCCAGTACTTC
CSADGANQETQYF
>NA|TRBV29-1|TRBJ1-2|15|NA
TGCAGCGTTGAGTCCAAATGGAGGGGAGGGGATGGCTACACCTTC
CSVESKWRGGDGYTF
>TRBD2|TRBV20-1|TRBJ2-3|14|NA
TGCAGTGCTAAAAATAGCGGGAGCGCAGATACGCAGTATTTT
CSAKNSGSADTQYF
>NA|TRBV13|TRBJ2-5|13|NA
TGTGCCAGCAGTCCACGGGATAAAGAGACCCAGTACTTC
CASSPRDKETQYF
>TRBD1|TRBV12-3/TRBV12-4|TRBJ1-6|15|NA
TGTGCCAGCAGGGACAGGGTCACCTATAATTCACCCCTCCACTTT
CASRDRVTYNSPLHF
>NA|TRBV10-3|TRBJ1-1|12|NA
TGTGCCTCTGACGCAGGGAACACTGAAGCTTTCTTT
CASDAGNTEAFF
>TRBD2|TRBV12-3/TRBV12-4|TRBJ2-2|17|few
TGTGCCAGCAGCTACGTCCTAGCGGCTTCGAACACCGGGGAGCTGTTTTTT
CASSYVLAASNTGELFF
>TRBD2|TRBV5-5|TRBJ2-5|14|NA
TGTGCCAGCAGCTGGGAGGGGCGAGGAGAGACCCAGTACTTC
CASSWEGRGETQYF
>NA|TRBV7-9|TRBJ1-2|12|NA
TGTGCCAGCAGCTTATTAAACTATGGCTACACCTTC
CASSLLNYGYTF
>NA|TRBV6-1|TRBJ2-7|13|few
TGTGCCAGCATGAAGACACAGGGCTACGAGCAGTACTTC
CASMKTQGYEQYF
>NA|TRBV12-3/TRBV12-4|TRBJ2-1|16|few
TGTGCCAGCAGATATGAGGGGGAGCTGAGGTCCAATGAGCAGTTCTTC
CASRYEGELRSNEQFF
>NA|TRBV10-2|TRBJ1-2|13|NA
TGCGCCACAGGGGAAGGCAAGGTCTATGGCTACACCTTC
CATGEGKVYGYTF
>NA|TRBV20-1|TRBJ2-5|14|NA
TGCAGTGCTAGTCCCCGGGGTGTGGGAGAGACCCAGTACTTC
CSASPRGVGETQYF
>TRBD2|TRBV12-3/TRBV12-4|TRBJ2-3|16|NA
TGTGCCAGCAGTTTCGGGCTAGCGGGTCCCACAGATACGCAGTATTTT
CASSFGLAGPTDTQYF